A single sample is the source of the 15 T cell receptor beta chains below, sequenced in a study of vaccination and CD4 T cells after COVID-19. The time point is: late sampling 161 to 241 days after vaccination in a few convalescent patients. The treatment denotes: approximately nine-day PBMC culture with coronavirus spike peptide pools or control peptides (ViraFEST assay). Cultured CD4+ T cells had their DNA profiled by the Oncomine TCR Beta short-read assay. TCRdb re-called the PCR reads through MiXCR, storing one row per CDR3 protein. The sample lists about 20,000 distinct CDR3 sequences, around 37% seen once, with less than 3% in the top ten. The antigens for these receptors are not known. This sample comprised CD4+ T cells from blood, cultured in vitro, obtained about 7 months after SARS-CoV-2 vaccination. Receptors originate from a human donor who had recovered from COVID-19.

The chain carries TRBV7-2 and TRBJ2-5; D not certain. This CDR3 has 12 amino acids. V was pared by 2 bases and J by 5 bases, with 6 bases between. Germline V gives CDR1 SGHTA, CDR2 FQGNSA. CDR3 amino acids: CASSLSVETQYF. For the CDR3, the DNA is TGTGCCAGCAGCTTAAGCGTGGAGACCCAGTACTTC.

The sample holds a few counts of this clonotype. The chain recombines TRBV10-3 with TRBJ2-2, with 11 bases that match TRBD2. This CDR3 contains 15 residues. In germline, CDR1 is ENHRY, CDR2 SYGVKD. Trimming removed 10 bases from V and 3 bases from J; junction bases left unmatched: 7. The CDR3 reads CASKRGLADTGELFF. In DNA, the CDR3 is TGTGCCAGCAAACGGGGACTAGCGGACACCGGGGAGCTGTTTTTT.

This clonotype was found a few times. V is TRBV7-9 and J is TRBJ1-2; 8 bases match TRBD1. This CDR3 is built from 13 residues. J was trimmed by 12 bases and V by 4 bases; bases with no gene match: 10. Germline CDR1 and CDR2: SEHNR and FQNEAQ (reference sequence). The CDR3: CASSSSWDRFHTF. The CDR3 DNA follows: TGTGCCAGCAGCTCTAGCTGGGACAGGTTTCACACCTTC.

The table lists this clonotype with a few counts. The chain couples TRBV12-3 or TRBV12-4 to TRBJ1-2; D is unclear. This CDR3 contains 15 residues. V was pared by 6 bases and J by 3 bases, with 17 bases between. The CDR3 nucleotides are TGTGCCAGCAGCCTTGGGCGGGATCGAGACTATGGCTACACCTTC. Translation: CASSLGRDRDYGYTF.

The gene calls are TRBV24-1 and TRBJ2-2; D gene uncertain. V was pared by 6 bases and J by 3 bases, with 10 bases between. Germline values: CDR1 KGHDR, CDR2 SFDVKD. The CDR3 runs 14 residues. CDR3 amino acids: CATSPGSYTGELFF. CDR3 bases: TGTGCCACCAGTCCCGGTTCGTACACCGGGGAGCTGTTTTTT.

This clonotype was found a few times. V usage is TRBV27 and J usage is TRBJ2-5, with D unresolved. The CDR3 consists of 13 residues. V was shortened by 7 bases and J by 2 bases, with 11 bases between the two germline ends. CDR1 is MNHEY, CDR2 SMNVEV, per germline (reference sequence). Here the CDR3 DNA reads TGTGCCAGCAAGAAGGGAATTCAAGAGACCCAGTACTTC. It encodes CASKKGIQETQYF.

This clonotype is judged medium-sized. CDR3 coding DNA: TGCAGTGCTCCGGGGGCCCAGGGCTTCCAAGAGACCCAGTACTTC. Residues: CSAPGAQGFQETQYF. The gene calls are TRBV20-1 and TRBJ2-5; D may match TRBD1 or TRBD2 (6 bases each). CDR1 is DFQATT and CDR2 is SNEGSKA in the germline V gene (reference sequence). The CDR3 contains 15 residues. Deletions cut 5 bases from V and 1 base from J, with 17 bases between.

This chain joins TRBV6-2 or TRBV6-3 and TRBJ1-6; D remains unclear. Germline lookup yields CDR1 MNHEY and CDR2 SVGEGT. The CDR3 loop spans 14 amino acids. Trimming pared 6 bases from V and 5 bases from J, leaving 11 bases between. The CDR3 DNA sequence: TGTGCCAGCAGCAAGAACGGGAATAATTCACCCCTCCACTTT. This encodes CASSKNGNNSPLHF.

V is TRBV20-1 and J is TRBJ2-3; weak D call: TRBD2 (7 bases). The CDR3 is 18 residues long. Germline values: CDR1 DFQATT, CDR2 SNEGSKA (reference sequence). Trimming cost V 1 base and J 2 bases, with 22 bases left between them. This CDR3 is CSARGGGAGAGTTDTQYF. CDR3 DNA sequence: TGCAGTGCTAGAGGGGGGGGCGCCGGGGCGGGAACCACAGATACGCAGTATTTT.

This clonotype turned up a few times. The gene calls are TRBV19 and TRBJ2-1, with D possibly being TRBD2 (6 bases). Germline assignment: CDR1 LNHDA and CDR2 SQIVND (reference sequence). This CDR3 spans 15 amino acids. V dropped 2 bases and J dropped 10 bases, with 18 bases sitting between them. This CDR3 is CASSIPPLPGVEQFF. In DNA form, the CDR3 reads TGTGCCAGTAGTATACCCCCCTTGCCGGGGGTGGAGCAGTTCTTC.

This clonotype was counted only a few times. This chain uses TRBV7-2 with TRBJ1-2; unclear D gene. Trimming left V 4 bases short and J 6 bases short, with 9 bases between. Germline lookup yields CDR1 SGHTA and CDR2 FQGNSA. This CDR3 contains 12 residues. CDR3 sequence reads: CASSSYSNGYTF. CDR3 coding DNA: TGTGCCAGCAGCTCCTACAGCAATGGCTACACCTTC.

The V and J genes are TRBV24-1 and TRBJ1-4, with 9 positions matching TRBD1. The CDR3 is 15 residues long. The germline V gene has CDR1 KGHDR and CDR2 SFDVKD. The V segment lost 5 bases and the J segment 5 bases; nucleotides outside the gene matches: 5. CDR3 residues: CATSVQGAPNEKLFF. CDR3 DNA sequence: TGTGCCACCAGTGTACAGGGGGCGCCGAATGAAAAACTGTTTTTT.

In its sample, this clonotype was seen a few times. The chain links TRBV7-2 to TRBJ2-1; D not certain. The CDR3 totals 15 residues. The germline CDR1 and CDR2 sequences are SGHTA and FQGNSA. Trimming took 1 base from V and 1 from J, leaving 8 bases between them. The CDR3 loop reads CASSLDLPSYNEQFF. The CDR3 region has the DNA TGTGCCAGCAGCTTAGACTTGCCATCCTACAATGAGCAGTTCTTC. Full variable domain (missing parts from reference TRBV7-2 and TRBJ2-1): GAGVSQSPSNKVTEKGKDVELRCDPISGHTALYWYRQSLGQGLEFLIYFQGNSAPDKSGLPSDRFSAERTGGSVSTLTIQRTQQEDSAVYLCASSLDLPSYNEQFFGPGTRLTVL.

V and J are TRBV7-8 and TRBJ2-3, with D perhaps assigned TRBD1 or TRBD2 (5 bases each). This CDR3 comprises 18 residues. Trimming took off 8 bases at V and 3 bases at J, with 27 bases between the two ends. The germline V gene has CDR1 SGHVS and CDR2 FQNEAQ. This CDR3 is CASCHRDVRGRGTDTQYF. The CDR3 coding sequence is TGTGCCAGCTGCCACCGGGACGTTCGTGGGAGAGGAACAGATACGCAGTATTTT.

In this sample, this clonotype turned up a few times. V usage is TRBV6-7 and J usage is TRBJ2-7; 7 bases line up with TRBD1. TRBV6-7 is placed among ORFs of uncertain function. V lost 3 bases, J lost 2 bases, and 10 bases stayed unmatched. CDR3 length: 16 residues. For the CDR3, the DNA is TGTGCCAGCAGTTATACCCGGGACAGTACTACCTACGAGCAGTACTTC. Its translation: CASSYTRDSTTYEQYF.